This TCR beta chain derives from a study of cytomegalovirus exposure and HLA in healthy donors. Sequencing was performed with immunoSEQ multiplex PCR; in TCRdb, only in-frame clones are kept and a portion is missing. The top ten hold just over 8.5% of the sample, which has approximately 140,000 clones, approximately 86% seen once. At least ten counts were recorded for this clone. Trimming stripped 5 bases from V and 8 bases from J, with 16 bases between. This CDR3 is 15 amino acids long. Germline V gene data show CDR1 as MDHEN and CDR2 as SYDVKM. The sample was PBMCs. This clonotype was obtained from a man in his late teens or twenties in good health and CMV-seropositive. The chain is built from TRBV28 and TRBJ2-6; D uncertain. The CDR3 DNA is TGTGCCAGCAGTCCCTTAAGCCGGGTTACCAACGTCCTGACTTTC. Amino acids: CASSPLSRVTNVLTF.